This TCR beta chain was captured in a study of early stage breast cancer tumors. Study as a whole: About 70% of the 16 invasive tumors were ER+, PR+ and HER2-. Among around twelve ER+/PR+/HER2- tumors, eight were ductal, four lobular.

Repertoires were generated with immunoSEQ multiplex PCR, while TCRdb's copy carries only in-frame clones and drops some. The data show about 9,600 clones, roughly 70% seen once. Study-level findings and limits: Most shared enriched TCRB sequences were commonly generated ones.

With regard to this clone: Its matching antigen is unknown.

Each tumor contributed about 20-50 mg of diced tissue. Deletions cut 7 bases from V and 5 bases from J, with 8 bases between. This CDR3 region has 11 residues. The germline V gene has CDR1 LNHDA and CDR2 SQIVND (reference sequence). V gene TRBV19 combines with J gene TRBJ1-1; D gene unclear. Material: breast tumor tissue. The receptor was isolated from a person between 45 and 65 years old with breast cancer. The CDR3 DNA sequence: TGTGCCAGTACAGGAAGAACTGAAGCTTTCTTT. Protein sequence: CASTGRTEAFF.